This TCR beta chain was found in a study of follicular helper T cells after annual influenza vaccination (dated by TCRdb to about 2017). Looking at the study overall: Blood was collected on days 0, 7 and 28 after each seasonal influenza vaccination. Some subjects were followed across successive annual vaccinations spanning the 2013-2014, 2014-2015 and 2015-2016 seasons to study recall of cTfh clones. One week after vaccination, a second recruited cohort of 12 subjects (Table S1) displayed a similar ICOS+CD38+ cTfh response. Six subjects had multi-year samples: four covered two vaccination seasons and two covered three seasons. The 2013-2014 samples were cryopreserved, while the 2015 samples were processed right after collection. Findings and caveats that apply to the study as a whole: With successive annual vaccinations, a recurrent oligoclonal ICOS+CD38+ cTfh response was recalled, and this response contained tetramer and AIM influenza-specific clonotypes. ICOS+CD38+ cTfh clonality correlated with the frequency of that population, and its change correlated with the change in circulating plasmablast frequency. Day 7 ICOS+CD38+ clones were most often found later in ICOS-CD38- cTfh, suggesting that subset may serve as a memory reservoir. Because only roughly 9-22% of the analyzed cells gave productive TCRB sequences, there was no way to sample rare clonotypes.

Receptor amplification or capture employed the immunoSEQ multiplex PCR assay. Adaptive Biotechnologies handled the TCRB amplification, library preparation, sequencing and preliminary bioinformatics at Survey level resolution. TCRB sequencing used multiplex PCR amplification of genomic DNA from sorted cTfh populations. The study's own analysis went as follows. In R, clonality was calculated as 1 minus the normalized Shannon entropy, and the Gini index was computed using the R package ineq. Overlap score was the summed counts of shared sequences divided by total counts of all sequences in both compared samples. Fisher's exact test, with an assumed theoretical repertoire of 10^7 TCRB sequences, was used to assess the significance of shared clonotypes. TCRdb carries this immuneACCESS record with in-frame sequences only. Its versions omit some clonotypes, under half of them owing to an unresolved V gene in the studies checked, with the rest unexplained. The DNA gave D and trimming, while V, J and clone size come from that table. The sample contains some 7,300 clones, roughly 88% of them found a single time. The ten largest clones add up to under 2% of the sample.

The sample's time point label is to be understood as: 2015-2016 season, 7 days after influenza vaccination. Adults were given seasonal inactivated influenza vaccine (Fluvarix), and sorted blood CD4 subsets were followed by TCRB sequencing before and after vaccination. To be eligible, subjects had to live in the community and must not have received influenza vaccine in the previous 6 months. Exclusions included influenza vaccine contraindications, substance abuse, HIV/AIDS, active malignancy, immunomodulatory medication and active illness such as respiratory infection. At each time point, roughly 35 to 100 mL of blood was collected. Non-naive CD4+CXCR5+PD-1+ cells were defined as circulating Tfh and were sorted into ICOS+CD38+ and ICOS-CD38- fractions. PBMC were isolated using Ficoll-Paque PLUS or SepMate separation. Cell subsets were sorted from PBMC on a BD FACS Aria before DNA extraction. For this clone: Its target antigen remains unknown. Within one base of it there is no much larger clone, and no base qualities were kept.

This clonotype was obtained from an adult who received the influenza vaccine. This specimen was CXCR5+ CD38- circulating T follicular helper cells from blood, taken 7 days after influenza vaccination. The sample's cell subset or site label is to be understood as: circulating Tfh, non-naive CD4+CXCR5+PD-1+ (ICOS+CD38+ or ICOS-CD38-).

The DNA reads TGCGCCAGCAGTTTGCGGGGGGGGGATACGCAGTATTTT. This translates into CASSLRGGDTQYF. Here the chain combines TRBV4-1 and TRBJ2-3, and 9 bases in between align with TRBD2. Taken from the germline V gene, the CDR1 and CDR2 loops are MGHRA and YSYEKL. From cysteine to phenylalanine, the CDR3 is 13 amino acids long. Just the 39-base CDR3 DNA is kept, in frame starting at base 1. Relative to germline, V is missing 6 bases and J is missing 6 bases, with 4 bases of the junction outside any gene match.